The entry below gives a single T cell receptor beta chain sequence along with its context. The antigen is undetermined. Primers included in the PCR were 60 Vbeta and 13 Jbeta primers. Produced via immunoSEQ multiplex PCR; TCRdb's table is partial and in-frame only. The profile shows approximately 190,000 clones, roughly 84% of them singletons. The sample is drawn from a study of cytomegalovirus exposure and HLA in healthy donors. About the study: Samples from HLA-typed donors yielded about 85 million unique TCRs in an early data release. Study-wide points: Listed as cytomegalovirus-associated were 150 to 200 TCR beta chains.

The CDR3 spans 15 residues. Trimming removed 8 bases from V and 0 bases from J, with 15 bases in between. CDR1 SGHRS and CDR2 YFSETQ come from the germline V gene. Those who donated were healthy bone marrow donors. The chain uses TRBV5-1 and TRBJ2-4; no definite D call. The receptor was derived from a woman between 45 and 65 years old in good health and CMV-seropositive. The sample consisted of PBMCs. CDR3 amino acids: CASSAASLAKNIQYF. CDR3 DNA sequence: TGCGCCAGTTCCGCCGCCAGTCTAGCCAAAAACATTCAGTACTTC.